The rows below give T cell receptor beta chains drawn from one sample of a study of T cell responses to AZD1222 COVID-19 vaccine. Generated by immunoSEQ multiplex PCR, the TCRdb table keeps only in-frame clones and is missing some. The table has over 150,000 clones, approximately 94% seen once. The input for sequencing was peripheral blood, taken 28 days after the second AZD1222 dose. These receptors were obtained from an adult who received the AZD1222 COVID-19 vaccine. Both conserved end residues are part of each CDR3. D genes are given only for firm matches. The size entry is marked missing in some rows and otherwise reads once, few, many or a size class.

D	J	size	V	DNA	CDR3
TRBD1	TRBJ1-2	.	TRBV7-2	TGTGCCAGCAGCTTAGCGCAGGGACAGACTAACTATGGCTACACCTTC	CASSLAQGQTNYGYTF
.	TRBJ2-2	.	TRBV7-2	TGTGCCAGCAGCTTAGCCCACGGGACTCCGAACACCGGGGAGCTGTTTTTT	CASSLAHGTPNTGELFF
.	TRBJ2-3	.	TRBV5-4	TGTGCCAGCAGCCCGGACAGCCGCACAGATACGCAGTATTTT	CASSPDSRTDTQYF
TRBD1	TRBJ1-5	.	TRBV7-9	TGTGCCAGCAGTTATGACAGGGACCGCAATCAGCCCCAGCATTTT	CASSYDRDRNQPQHF
.	TRBJ1-5	once	TRBV28	TGTGCCAGCTTAAGGTGGACCGGAGGGAATCAGCCCCAGCATTTT	CASLRWTGGNQPQHF
.	TRBJ1-5	.	TRBV5-1	TGCGCCAGCAGCTTGGGGGGCAAGGATCAGCCCCAGCATTTT	CASSLGGKDQPQHF
.	TRBJ2-7	.	TRBV27	TGTGCCAGCAGTTTATTCCCCACAGGGCAATACGAGCAGTACTTC	CASSLFPTGQYEQYF
TRBD2	TRBJ2-2	.	TRBV6-4	TGTGCCAGCAGTGCTAGCGGGGACTCATCCGGGGAGCTGTTTTTT	CASSASGDSSGELFF
.	TRBJ2-1	.	TRBV6-2/TRBV6-3	TGTGCCAGCAGTTACTCGACCGGGCATGAGCAGTTCTTC	CASSYSTGHEQFF
.	TRBJ1-2	.	TRBV5-6	TGTGCCAGCAGCTTGCCTGAGAACTATGGCTACACCTTC	CASSLPENYGYTF
.	TRBJ2-7	.	TRBV6-5	TGTGCCAGCAGTTACTCGGGTCGTAGCTCCTACGAGCAGTACTTC	CASSYSGRSSYEQYF
.	TRBJ2-5	once	TRBV7-2	TGTGCCAGCAGCTTGAACGGGGGAGAGACCCAGTACTTC	CASSLNGGETQYF